The entry below gives a single T cell receptor (beta chain) sequence along with its context. Original processing notes: It was from reference gene primer amplification that nucleated cell counts were estimated. Only in-frame clones appear in the TCRdb table, and some are missing; sequencing was by immunoSEQ multiplex PCR. From that table come the V and J calls and clone size; the DNA was used to work out D and trimming. This table holds some 45,000 clones, about 80% found once. The source of the sample is a study of blood T cell repertoires in COVID-19. Turning to the study itself: Samples of COVID-19 (acute and convalescent) were obtained from the United States, Italy and Spain.

Germline V gene sequence: CDR1 LGHDT, CDR2 YNNKEL (reference sequence). V trimming: 1 base; J trimming: 3 bases; junction bases outside the gene matches: 8. The CDR3 is 17 amino acids. The sequenced sample consisted of peripheral blood. The source is a man between 65 and 85 years old with acute or convalescent COVID-19. The chain links TRBV3-1 (or the pseudogene TRBV3-2) to TRBJ1-3; 8 bases agree with TRBD1. This chain's CDR3 is CASSQGVDRVYGNTIYF. The DNA for the CDR3 is TGTGCCAGCAGCCAAGGTGTGGACAGGGTTTATGGAAACACCATATATTTT.